A single sample gave rise to the 32 T cell receptor beta chains below, sequenced in a study of cytomegalovirus exposure and HLA in healthy donors. The PCR employed 60 Vbeta primers together with 13 Jbeta primers. This table comes from immunoSEQ multiplex PCR, and its TCRdb copy is limited to in-frame clones, with some not included. Here the sample spans some 100,000 clones, 81% being singletons. What was sequenced was PBMCs. Receptor source: a girl aged 2 to 10 in good health and CMV-seropositive.

The chain recombines TRBV30 with TRBJ2-1, with TRBD2 identical over 7 bases. Trimming cost V 4 bases and J 5 bases; bases outside gene matches: 2. Germline CDR1 GTSNPN, CDR2 SVGIG (reference sequence). This CDR3 spans 12 amino acids. The CDR3 nucleotides are TGTGCCTGGACTAGCGGAAACAATGAGCAGTTCTTC. It translates to CAWTSGNNEQFF.

This chain uses TRBV30 with TRBJ2-7, with D possibly matching TRBD2 (6 bases). The germline V and J ends were trimmed by 4 bases and 3 bases, with 19 bases remaining between them. This CDR3 region has 15 residues. Germline CDR1 GTSNPN, CDR2 SVGIG (reference sequence). The CDR3 spells CAWTPLAPPDYEQYF. The CDR3 DNA reads as TGTGCCTGGACTCCTCTAGCGCCCCCGGACTACGAGCAGTACTTC.

This chain connects TRBV20-1 to TRBJ2-7; TRBD1 is a possible D gene (5 bases). V dropped 6 bases and J dropped 4 bases, with 10 bases sitting between them. This CDR3 is 11 amino acids long. Germline CDR1 DFQATT, CDR2 SNEGSKA (reference sequence). The CDR3 bases are TGCAGTGCAACGGACACTTACGAGCAGTACTTC. Its protein product is CSATDTYEQYF.

The chain recombines TRBV28 with TRBJ2-2, with TRBD2 identical over 9 bases. The CDR3 covers 16 residues. The V segment lost 3 bases and the J segment 1 base; nucleotides outside the gene matches: 3. Germline V lookup: CDR1 MDHEN, CDR2 SYDVKM. The CDR3 is CASSFPTSGNTGELFF. In DNA form, the CDR3 reads TGTGCCAGCAGTTTCCCGACTAGCGGGAACACCGGGGAGCTGTTTTTT.

This clone occurred once. V gene TRBV7-2 combines with J gene TRBJ1-2, with TRBD1 matching over 9 bases. This CDR3 contains 15 residues. The germline gives CDR1 SGHTA, CDR2 FQGNSA. Trimming removed 5 bases from V and 0 bases from J; junction bases left unmatched: 4. The CDR3, as DNA: TGTGCCAGCAGCATCCGACAGGGGGCTAACTATGGCTACACCTTC. Residues: CASSIRQGANYGYTF.

A remark on this clone: Given the absence of the conserved phenylalanine or tryptophan at the CDR3 end, a read error is likely. Because the CDR3's place on the DNA is in doubt, the DNA is left out and the CDR3 is given as listed by TCRdb. The V and J genes are TRBV7-7 and TRBJ1-1. The V gene's germline CDR1 is SSHAT and CDR2 FNYEAQ (reference sequence). A total of 13 residues make up the CDR3, ends included. This CDR3 is CASSPIQPRGAGI.

This chain connects TRBV10-3 to TRBJ2-3, with D possibly being TRBD2 (6 bases). V lost 0 bases and J 5 bases, leaving 15 bases between the germline ends. Germline lookup yields CDR1 ENHRY and CDR2 SYGVKD. The CDR3 spans 16 residues. This CDR3 reads CAISESPRERQDTQYF. CDR3 coding DNA: TGTGCCATCAGTGAGTCGCCCCGGGAGCGACAAGATACGCAGTATTTT.

This sequence joins TRBV30 and TRBJ1-5; TRBD1 is a possible D gene (5 bases). V was cut by 6 bases and J by 0 bases, with 9 bases left in between. Germline loops: CDR1 GTSNPN, CDR2 SVGIG (reference sequence). The CDR3 totals 13 residues. CDR3 amino acids: CACQTGSNQPQHF. The DNA for the CDR3 is TGTGCCTGCCAAACAGGTAGCAATCAGCCCCAGCATTTT.

The V and J genes are TRBV29-1 and TRBJ2-7; 12 bases align to TRBD1. Losses at the gene ends were 2 bases for V and 6 bases for J; bases not matched to a gene: 2. Germline lookup yields CDR1 SQVTM and CDR2 ANQGSEA. This CDR3 comprises 13 residues. CDR3 DNA: TGCAGCGTTGAAAGGGACAGGGGGCGCGAGCAGTACTTC. Translation: CSVERDRGREQYF.

The V call is TRBV18, the J call TRBJ2-1; 8 bases are shared with TRBD2. Germline CDR1 reads KGHSH; CDR2 reads LQKENI. The trim removed 2 bases at V and 6 bases at J, leaving 3 bases unmatched. CDR3 length: 14 amino acids. CDR3 sequence: CASSPASGSNEQFF. The CDR3, as DNA: TGTGCCAGCTCACCAGCCAGCGGGAGCAATGAGCAGTTCTTC.

This chain links TRBV21-1 with TRBJ2-7; TRBD1 was called by the table and not checked on the DNA. TRBV21-1 has pseudogene status. The CDR3 runs 14 residues. The CDR3 nucleotides are TGTGCCAGCAGCAAGGGGCCAGGGGGCAACGAGCAGTACTTC. It encodes CASSKGPGGNEQYF.

The V and J genes are TRBV15 and TRBJ1-2, with TRBD1 matching 8 bases. CDR1 and CDR2 (germline): LNHNV, YYDKDF (reference sequence). With 0 bases clipped from V and 6 bases from J, the junction kept 15 bases outside the gene matches. The CDR3 is made up of 18 amino acids. The CDR3 sequence: CATSREHPSTGQVDGYTF. CDR3 DNA sequence: TGTGCCACCAGCAGAGAACACCCATCTACGGGACAGGTGGATGGCTACACCTTC.

The genes are TRBV10-2 and TRBJ1-2, with 7 bases aligning to TRBD1. Per germline, CDR1 WSHSY and CDR2 SAAADI. CDR3 length: 13 amino acids. Trimming took 7 bases from V and 3 from J; bases not matched to a gene: 5. CDR3 amino acids: CASIRTGDYGYTF. CDR3 bases: TGCGCCAGCATCCGTACAGGGGACTATGGCTACACCTTC.

This chain connects TRBV6-1 to TRBJ1-5, with 10 bases lining up with TRBD1. V lost 6 bases, J lost 5 bases, and 1 base stayed unmatched. CDR3 length: 13 residues. Germline CDR1 MNHNS, CDR2 SASEGT. CDR3 sequence reads: CASSGQGDQPQHF. CDR3 in DNA: TGTGCCAGCAGCGGACAGGGGGATCAGCCCCAGCATTTT.

This sequence joins TRBV9 and TRBJ1-2; no firm D call. Trimming removed 4 bases from V and 4 bases from J, with 14 bases in between. The CDR3 extends over 14 amino acids. CDR1 and CDR2 from the germline V gene are SGDLS and YYNGEE. The CDR3 sequence: CASSYEERSYGYTF. The CDR3 bases are TGTGCCAGCAGCTACGAGGAGAGGTCCTATGGCTACACCTTC.

The V call is TRBV6-5, the J call TRBJ2-7; 8 nucleotides line up with TRBD1. V trimming: 5 bases; J trimming: 3 bases; junction bases outside the gene matches: 6. Germline values: CDR1 MNHEY, CDR2 SVGAGI. The CDR3 covers 14 residues. The CDR3 nucleotides are TGTGCCAGCAGTCGAACCGGGACAGGCTACGAGCAGTACTTC. It yields the protein CASSRTGTGYEQYF.

J is TRBJ2-1 and V is TRBV14; TRBD2 aligns across 9 bases. This CDR3 region has 12 residues. V lost 4 bases, J lost 9 bases, and 1 base stayed unmatched. Germline CDR1 is SGHDN and CDR2 is FVKESK. The CDR3 nucleotides read TGTGCCAGCAGCCGACTAGCGGTTGAGCAGTTCTTC. Encoded protein: CASSRLAVEQFF. Using reference TRBV14 and TRBJ2-1 for the parts outside the CDR3, the full variable domain is EAGVTQFPSHSVIEKGQTVTLRCDPISGHDNLYWYRRVMGKEIKFLLHFVKESKQDESGMPNNRFLAERTGGTYSTLKVQPAELEDSGVYFCASSRLAVEQFFGPGTRLTVL.

The chain couples TRBV7-2 to TRBJ2-7; no clear D. The germline V and J ends were trimmed by 5 bases and 4 bases, with 6 bases remaining between them. Per the germline V gene, CDR1 is SGHTA and CDR2 is FQGNSA. The CDR3 spans 11 residues. CDR3 amino acids: CASSRDYEQYF. In DNA, the CDR3 is TGTGCCAGCAGCCGCGATTACGAGCAGTACTTC.

The genes are TRBV7-9 and TRBJ2-7; D is unclear. The CDR3 spans 13 residues. CDR1 is SEHNR and CDR2 is FQNEAQ in the germline V gene (reference sequence). Trimming took 0 bases from V and 7 from J, leaving 10 bases between them. In DNA form, the CDR3 reads TGTGCCAGCAGCTTAGCGGGTGCGGCAGAGCAGTACTTC. It is translated as CASSLAGAAEQYF.

The chain has TRBV10-3 and TRBJ1-1, with unresolved D. From germline, CDR1 is ENHRY and CDR2 SYGVKD. The CDR3 covers 17 residues. With 1 base removed from V and 3 bases from J, the gap between germline ends came to 18 bases. CDR3 sequence reads: CAISELGSRRSDTEAFF. CDR3 nucleotide sequence: TGTGCCATCAGTGAGTTGGGCAGCAGGAGGTCGGACACTGAAGCTTTCTTT.

The gene calls are TRBV29-1 and TRBJ2-5, with D possibly matching TRBD1 (7 bases). The CDR3 is made up of 19 amino acids. Trimming took 4 bases from V and 5 from J, leaving 32 bases between them. Per germline, CDR1 SQVTM and CDR2 ANQGSEA. The CDR3 coding sequence is TGCAGCGTTGTCGGGGGTTGGGACAGACAAACTTTCGGACAGGAGACCCAGTACTTC. This translates into CSVVGGWDRQTFGQETQYF.

Remarks on this clone: Distinct nucleotide sequences in the sample also encode this CDR3. The rearrangement joins TRBV6-1 to TRBJ1-5, with 7 positions matching TRBD1. The CDR3 runs 12 residues. V dropped 8 bases and J dropped 2; count of bases not matched to a gene: 0. Germline CDR1 and CDR2: MNHNS and SASEGT. The CDR3 sequence: CASGTGNQPQHF. CDR3 DNA sequence: TGTGCCAGCGGGACAGGCAATCAGCCCCAGCATTTT.

V and J are TRBV30 and TRBJ1-4, with no clear D. V lost 1 base, J lost 0 bases, and 9 bases lay in between. Germline loops: CDR1 GTSNPN, CDR2 SVGIG (reference sequence). This CDR3 has 15 amino acids. The CDR3 loop is CAWSGQMSTNEKLFF. The CDR3 DNA reads TGTGCCTGGAGTGGGCAGATGTCAACTAATGAAAAACTGTTTTTT.

This chain uses TRBV5-1 with TRBJ2-7; 7 nucleotides agree with TRBD1. Germline V gives CDR1 SGHRS, CDR2 YFSETQ. Unmatched junction bases numbered 7, after V lost 4 bases and J lost 3 bases. This CDR3 has 14 residues. The CDR3 DNA sequence: TGCGCCAGCAGCCCACAGGGGAATAGCTACGAGCAGTACTTC. Translated: CASSPQGNSYEQYF.

This clone was counted only a few times. The V and J genes are TRBV19 and TRBJ2-3, with TRBD2 matching 11 bases. The J segment lost 11 bases and the V segment lost 7 bases, leaving 5 bases of the junction unmatched. The V gene's germline CDR1 is LNHDA and CDR2 SQIVND (reference sequence). The CDR3 contains 12 residues. The CDR3 region is CASTQTSGEQYF. CDR3 in DNA: TGTGCCAGTACCCAGACTAGCGGGGAGCAGTATTTT.

The chain uses TRBV29-1 and TRBJ2-1; 7 nucleotides line up with TRBD1. CDR1 is SQVTM and CDR2 is ANQGSEA in the germline V gene. CDR3 length equals 12 residues. The trim removed 7 bases at V and 9 bases at J, leaving 9 bases unmatched. CDR3 sequence (DNA): TGCAGCGCAGCAAAACAGGGGATTGAGCAGTTCTTC. Residues: CSAAKQGIEQFF.

The V and J genes are TRBV29-1 and TRBJ2-7; D remains ambiguous. V lost 0 bases to trimming and J lost 6 bases, with 12 bases between them. The CDR3 is 13 amino acids. The germline gives CDR1 SQVTM, CDR2 ANQGSEA. The CDR3 sequence is CSVEDRNFGEQYF. In DNA, the CDR3 is TGCAGCGTTGAAGATCGCAACTTCGGCGAGCAGTACTTC.

The chain uses TRBV6-5 and TRBJ2-3, with D possibly matching TRBD1 (5 bases). Germline CDR1 reads MNHEY; CDR2 reads SVGAGI. The CDR3 loop spans 13 amino acids. The V and J ends lost 6 bases and 4 bases respectively, with 11 bases between them. For the CDR3, the DNA is TGTGCCAGCAGCAGGGAACGCGCAGATACGCAGTATTTT. This gives the protein CASSRERADTQYF.

The chain is built from TRBV7-9 and TRBJ2-7; the D gene is possibly TRBD1 (6 bases). V was clipped by 3 bases and J by 5 bases, with 17 bases between them. CDR1 is SEHNR and CDR2 is FQNEAQ in the germline V gene (reference sequence). The CDR3 runs to 15 residues. The CDR3 coding sequence is TGTGCCAGCAGCTTGGTGGGTGGGACATTAAACGAGCAGTACTTC. Its translation: CASSLVGGTLNEQYF.

This clone turned up a few times. The rearrangement uses TRBV7-2 and TRBJ2-1, with D hard to call. The CDR3 is 11 residues long. Per the germline V gene, CDR1 is SGHTA and CDR2 is FQGNSA. Deletions cut 3 bases from V and 5 bases from J, with 2 bases between. This CDR3 reads CASSFNNEQFF. The CDR3 region has the DNA TGTGCCAGCAGCTTTAACAATGAGCAGTTCTTC.

This clone was seen more than once but under ten times. V usage is TRBV4-2 and J usage is TRBJ2-7; D possibly corresponds to TRBD2 (5 bases). The V end lost 1 base, the J end lost 4 bases, and 5 bases lay between the germline ends. Germline V gives CDR1 LGHNA, CDR2 YNFKEQ. The CDR3 has 12 amino acids. CDR3 DNA sequence: TGTGCCAGCAGCCAAGGGAGGTACGAGCAGTACTTC. This codes for CASSQGRYEQYF.

This clone was counted between two and nine times. The CDR3 sequence is CASSTRQGLYGYTF. The CDR3 DNA sequence: TGTGCCAGCAGCACTCGACAGGGCCTCTATGGCTACACCTTC. This sequence joins TRBV11-2 and TRBJ1-2; 7 positions agree with TRBD1. The germline gives CDR1 SGHAT, CDR2 FQNNGV. J gave up 4 bases and V 5 bases, and 7 bases lay outside the gene matches. The length of the CDR3 is 14 residues.